These 13 T cell receptor beta chains were sequenced from one sample in a study of regulatory T cells in long-lasting Graves disease. CDR3-region Arm-PCR and iRepertoire HTBI primers produced the TCR beta libraries. TCRdb used MiXCR to reprocess the multiplex PCR reads, holding one entry per CDR3 protein. The table has about half a million distinct CDR3 sequences, approximately 23% seen once; the top ten hold around 13%. Time point of the sample: persistent/refractory GD, antithyroid drugs over 5 years with positive TRAb. PBMC RNA was the source of the TCR library. This sample comprised peripheral blood mononuclear cells (PBMCs), obtained when the disease was refractory, from a patient treated with antithyroid drugs. The receptors shown here come from a female donor with Graves disease.

This rearrangement joins TRBV10-3 to TRBJ2-7, with D possibly TRBD1 on 7 matching bases. Per germline, CDR1 ENHRY and CDR2 SYGVKD. The CDR3 totals 14 residues. Trimming pared 4 bases from V and 5 bases from J, leaving 15 bases between. CDR3 protein: CAISGGDSENEQYF. The CDR3 DNA is TGTGCCATCAGTGGGGGGGACAGCGAAAACGAGCAGTACTTC.

V usage is TRBV11-3 and J usage is TRBJ2-1; D is uncertain. CDR1 and CDR2 from the germline V gene are SGHNT and YENEEA. This CDR3 region has 12 residues. V lost 5 bases to trimming and J lost 7 bases, with 9 bases between them. For the CDR3, the DNA is TGTGCCAGCAGCCCGACACCTAATGAGCAGTTCTTC. Its translation: CASSPTPNEQFF.

This clonotype turned up a few times. A much larger clone sits a single nucleotide away, making a read error possible. V and J are TRBV2 and TRBJ1-5; D is unresolved. CDR1 and CDR2 (germline): SNHLY, FYNNEI. Trimming removed 4 bases from V and 1 base from J, with 14 bases in between. This CDR3 spans 16 amino acids. Here the CDR3 DNA reads TGTGCCAGCAGTGGCCGGGGAATCCTAAGCAATCAGCCCCAGCATTTT. Its translation: CASSGRGILSNQPQHF.

The chain recombines TRBV7-2 with TRBJ2-1; 13 positions match TRBD2. Per the germline V gene, CDR1 is SGHTA and CDR2 is FQGNSA. The CDR3 totals 19 residues. Trimming cost V 6 bases and J 4 bases; bases outside gene matches: 15. CDR3 DNA: TGTGCCAGCAGTTTGACTAGCGGGAGGTCATGGGAATCTTACAATGAGCAGTTCTTC. It is translated as CASSLTSGRSWESYNEQFF.

This clonotype was detected ten times or more. The chain combines TRBV20-1 with TRBJ2-1; D perhaps matches TRBD2 (6 bases). From germline, CDR1 is DFQATT and CDR2 SNEGSKA (reference sequence). V shed 6 bases and J shed 8 bases, with 11 bases lying between them. This CDR3 contains 11 residues. The CDR3 here is CSAFRGDEQFF. CDR3 nucleotide sequence: TGCAGTGCCTTTCGCGGGGATGAGCAGTTCTTC.

The chain is built from TRBV28 and TRBJ1-2; D is unresolved. Germline values: CDR1 MDHEN, CDR2 SYDVKM. V gave up 5 bases and J gave up 7 bases, with 8 bases separating them. CDR3 length: 11 amino acids. CDR3 sequence: CASSPMGGYTF. CDR3 DNA: TGTGCCAGCAGTCCCATGGGTGGCTACACCTTC.

The rearrangement joins TRBV2 to TRBJ2-1; TRBD1 matches at 8 bases. Germline V gives CDR1 SNHLY, CDR2 FYNNEI. The CDR3 is 16 amino acids. The trim removed 5 bases at V and 5 bases at J, leaving 11 bases unmatched. The CDR3 loop is CASSLLSGQGNNEQFF. The CDR3 DNA reads as TGTGCCAGCAGTCTCTTGTCCGGACAGGGAAACAATGAGCAGTTCTTC.

The V gene is TRBV4-3, the J gene TRBJ1-1; D perhaps matches TRBD1 (5 bases). The CDR3 length is 17 residues. CDR1 and CDR2 (germline): LGHNA, YSLEER. Trimming pared 3 bases from V and 0 bases from J, leaving 17 bases between. The CDR3 here is CASSQSGGTNMNTEAFF. The CDR3 region has the DNA TGCGCCAGCAGCCAGAGCGGGGGGACCAATATGAACACTGAAGCTTTCTTT.

This clonotype was counted ten times or more. V gene TRBV28 combines with J gene TRBJ1-4; the D gene is possibly TRBD1 (5 bases). CDR3 size: 15 residues. V lost 9 bases and J lost 0, with 14 bases in between. From germline, CDR1 is MDHEN and CDR2 SYDVKM. Here the CDR3 DNA reads TGTGCCAGAGAAGGCCGGGGGGCAACTAATGAAAAACTGTTTTTT. The encoded protein is CAREGRGATNEKLFF.

The table lists this clonotype with many counts. Mismatch with germline at one junction end may stem from a read error. The V gene is TRBV5-1, the J gene TRBJ1-1; perhaps TRBD1 as D (5 bases). Germline values: CDR1 SGHRS, CDR2 YFSETQ. This CDR3 is 14 amino acids long. CDR3 DNA: TGTGCCAGCAGCCTGGGACTGATGAACACTGAAGCTTTCTTT. It encodes CASSLGLMNTEAFF.

The chain combines TRBV11-2 with TRBJ1-4, with a tentative D call TRBD1 (5 bases). CDR1 is SGHAT and CDR2 is FQNNGV in the germline V gene. The V end was cut by 7 bases, the J end by 0 bases, with 15 bases between. The CDR3 extends over 16 amino acids. In DNA, the CDR3 is TGTGCCAGCAACCCCCAGGGAGTCGCAACTAATGAAAAACTGTTTTTT. This encodes CASNPQGVATNEKLFF.

This clonotype came up many times. The chain links TRBV6-2 or TRBV6-3 to TRBJ1-6; D is unresolved. The CDR3 sequence is 12 residues long. From germline, CDR1 is MNHEY and CDR2 SVGEGT. Trimming removed 7 bases at V and 8 bases at J, with 9 bases between. In nucleotides, the CDR3 is TGTGCCAGCAAGAAAGGAGATTCACCCCTCCACTTT. This gives the protein CASKKGDSPLHF.

This clonotype was detected many times. The chain joins TRBV9 to TRBJ1-1; a weak D match, TRBD1 (6 bases). The germline gives CDR1 SGDLS, CDR2 YYNGEE. Trimming cost V 0 bases and J 4 bases, with 7 bases left between them. The CDR3 contains 13 residues. CDR3 in DNA: TGTGCCAGCAGCGTAGAGGGGGGCACTGAAGCTTTCTTT. This sequence encodes CASSVEGGTEAFF.